This TCR beta chain came from a study of graft-versus-host responses after intestinal transplantation. In the study overall: Recipients across the board were started on anti-thymocyte globulin induction, then kept on tacrolimus and steroids for around three years.

Germline CDR1 reads SNHLY; CDR2 reads FYNNEI. The V gene lost 1 base and the J gene lost 4 bases, with 7 bases spanning the gap. This CDR3 has 13 amino acids. TCRdb keeps only in-frame clones here, not all; method: immunoSEQ multiplex PCR. The repertoire holds some 88,000 clones, with more than 85% as singletons. In regard to this clone: Its specificity is not known.

The chain combines TRBV2 with TRBJ1-2, with TRBD1 as a possible D gene (6 bases). Sequenced here: unstimulated CD8+ T cells sorted from spleen or lymph node cells, sampled before intestinal transplant. The sequence was collected from a human donor who received an intestinal transplant. This chain's CDR3 is CASSEGQAYGYTF. The CDR3 region has the DNA TGTGCCAGCAGTGAAGGACAGGCCTATGGCTACACCTTC. The whole variable domain, remainder taken from reference TRBV2 and TRBJ1-2, is EPEVTQTPSHQVTQMGQEVILRCVPISNHLYFYWYRQILGQKVEFLVSFYNNEISEKSEIFDDQFSVERPDGSNFTLKIRSTKLEDSAMYFCASSEGQAYGYTFGSGTRLTVV.